Sequencing of this TCR beta chain was carried out in a study of tumor T cells in aggressive B-cell lymphoma. Method: immunoSEQ multiplex PCR; TCRdb's copy keeps in-frame clones and lacks some. In the table there are approximately 5,600 clones, around 94% of which are singletons. The germline V gene has CDR1 ENHRY and CDR2 SYGVKD. The CDR3 sequence is 13 residues long. V was cut by 11 bases and J by 8 bases, with 21 bases left in between. This TCR was sampled from an adult with diffuse large B cell lymphoma. V is TRBV10-3 and J is TRBJ1-2, with D uncertain. Material: tumor tissue. CDR3 protein: CAPRPGGPQGYTF. Here the CDR3 DNA reads TGTGCCCCTAGACCGGGCGGGCCTCAGGGCTACACCTTC.